This T cell receptor beta chain was captured by sequencing in a study of blood T cells in healthy people across ages. Next came a second PCR, run for about 6 to 11 cycles, which used a sample-barcoded 5' primer along with a J-beta primer mix. From the 5' RACE reads, TCRdb called clonotypes with MiXCR, one entry per CDR3 protein. The table includes almost 550,000 distinct CDR3 sequences, 24% detected once. This clonotype came up a few times. This same sample was also part of a study on T cells of mothers and their children. This second study says: Random nucleotides (2-4) and sample barcodes were added by the M1S primer used in the second PCR. Thymic selection molds TCR recombination output in a comparable way in related and unrelated pairs. Overlap in related mother-child pairs always slightly exceeded unrelated pairs, never significantly.

Sequenced: blood. The sequence was obtained from a boy younger than 18 in good health.

Here the CDR3 reads CASSAWDRNYGYTF. DNA of the CDR3: TGTGCCAGCAGCGCCTGGGACAGGAACTATGGCTACACCTTC. The gene calls are TRBV9 and TRBJ1-2; 8 bases fit TRBD1. The V gene's germline CDR1 is SGDLS and CDR2 YYNGEE. This CDR3 comprises 14 residues. With 3 bases clipped from V and 2 bases from J, the junction kept 3 bases outside the gene matches. Variable domain in full (rest from reference TRBV9 and TRBJ1-2): DSGVTQTPKHLITATGQRVTLRCSPRSGDLSVYWYQQSLDQGLQFLIQYYNGEERAKGNILERFSAQQFPDLHSELNLSSLELGDSALYFCASSAWDRNYGYTFGSGTRLTVV.